A single TCR beta chain is shown here with its context. Other DNA sequences in this specimen translate into the identical CDR3. Original processing notes: Amplification of reference gene primers was used by the study to estimate nucleated cell counts. The data were produced by immunoSEQ multiplex PCR, yet TCRdb's version contains in-frame clones alone and is incomplete. V, J and clone size reflect that table, while D and trimming were determined from the DNA. Of around 86,000 clones listed, approximately 86% are singletons. This sample is drawn from a study of blood T cell repertoires in COVID-19. Study overall: The samples span acute and convalescent COVID-19 from the United States, Italy and Spain. Sources were T cells, B-cell-depleted T cells, or PBMCs; the material itself was cDNA or gDNA.

The sequence derives from a human donor in a cohort sampled during active COVID-19. Sequencing input: peripheral blood.

CDR3 region: CASSIGTGNTEAFF. CDR3 nucleotides: TGTGCCAGTAGTATCGGGACAGGTAACACTGAAGCTTTCTTT. This chain joins TRBV19 and TRBJ1-1; 8 bases map to TRBD1. Germline V gene lookup returns CDR1 LNHDA and CDR2 SQIVND (reference sequence). J lost 2 bases, V lost 3 bases, and 2 bases had no gene match. The CDR3 extends over 14 amino acids.